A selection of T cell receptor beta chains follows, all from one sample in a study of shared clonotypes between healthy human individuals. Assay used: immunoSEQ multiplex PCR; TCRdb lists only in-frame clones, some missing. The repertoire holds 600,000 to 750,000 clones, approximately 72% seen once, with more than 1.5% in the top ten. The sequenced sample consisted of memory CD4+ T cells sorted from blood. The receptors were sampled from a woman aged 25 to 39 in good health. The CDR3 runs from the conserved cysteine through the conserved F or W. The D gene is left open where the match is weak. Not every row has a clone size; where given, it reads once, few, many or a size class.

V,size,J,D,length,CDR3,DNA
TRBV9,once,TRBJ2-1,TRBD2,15,CASSSGTSGINEQFF,TGTGCCAGCAGCTCAGGGACTAGCGGAATAAATGAGCAGTTCTTC
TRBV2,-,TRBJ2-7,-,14,CASRPRLGVYEQYF,TGTGCCAGCAGGCCAAGACTTGGCGTCTACGAGCAGTACTTC
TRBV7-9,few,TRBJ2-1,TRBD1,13,CASRPGQNNEQFF,TGTGCCAGCAGGCCGGGACAGAACAATGAGCAGTTCTTC
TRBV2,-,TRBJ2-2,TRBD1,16,CASSSPGQGPTGELFF,TGTGCCAGCAGTTCACCGGGACAGGGGCCCACCGGGGAGCTGTTTTTT
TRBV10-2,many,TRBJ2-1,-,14,CASKRTGTYNEQFF,TGCGCCAGCAAGAGAACAGGGACCTACAATGAGCAGTTCTTC
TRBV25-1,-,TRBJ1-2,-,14,CASSAPGVSGGYTF,TGTGCCAGCAGCGCTCCCGGGGTAAGCGGTGGCTACACCTTC
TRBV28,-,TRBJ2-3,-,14,CASTFSVLTDTQYF,TGTGCCAGCACTTTTAGCGTCCTCACAGATACGCAGTATTTT
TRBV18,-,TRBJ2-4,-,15,CASSPRPATKNIQYF,TGTGCCAGCTCACCACGGCCCGCGACGAAAAACATTCAGTACTTC
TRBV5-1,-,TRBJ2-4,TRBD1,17,CASSPVPGTGEGDIQYF,TGCGCCAGCAGCCCGGTCCCCGGGACAGGGGAAGGAGACATTCAGTACTTC
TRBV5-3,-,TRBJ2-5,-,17,CARSLWYVATQEETQYF,TGTGCCAGAAGCTTGTGGTATGTGGCCACGCAGGAAGAGACCCAGTACTTC
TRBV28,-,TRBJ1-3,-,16,CASSLWRGTTGNTIYF,TGTGCCAGCAGTTTATGGAGGGGGACTACTGGAAACACCATATATTTT
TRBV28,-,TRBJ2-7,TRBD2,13,CASLREGSYEQYF,TGTGCCAGTCTTAGGGAGGGATCCTACGAGCAGTACTTC
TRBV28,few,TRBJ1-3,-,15,CASWEGSYLGNTIYF,TGTGCCAGCTGGGAGGGTTCGTATCTTGGAAACACCATATATTTT
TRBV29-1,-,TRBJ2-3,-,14,CSAGGPGGTDTQYF,TGCAGCGCAGGGGGGCCTGGAGGGACAGATACGCAGTATTTT
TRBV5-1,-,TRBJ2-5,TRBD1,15,CASRFMGQRGETQYF,TGCGCCAGCAGATTCATGGGACAGAGGGGAGAGACCCAGTACTTC
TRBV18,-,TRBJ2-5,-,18,CASSPLETSQLSQETQYF,TGTGCCAGCTCACCATTAGAAACTAGCCAATTATCCCAAGAGACCCAGTACTTC
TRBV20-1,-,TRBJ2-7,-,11,CSGSKGYEQYF,TGCAGCGGTTCGAAAGGCTACGAGCAGTACTTC
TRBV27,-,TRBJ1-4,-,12,CASSESGEKLFF,TGTGCCAGCAGTGAGAGTGGTGAAAAACTGTTTTTT
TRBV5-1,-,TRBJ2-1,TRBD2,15,CASSHSSGNYNEQFF,TGCGCCAGCAGCCACTCTAGCGGTAACTACAATGAGCAGTTCTTC
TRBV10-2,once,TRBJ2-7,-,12,CASAVHTYEQYF,TGCGCCAGCGCGGTTCACACCTACGAGCAGTACTTC
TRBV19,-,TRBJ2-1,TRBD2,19,CASSIVGLAGSSSYNEQFF,TGTGCCAGTAGTATAGTAGGCCTAGCGGGAAGTTCTTCCTACAATGAGCAGTTCTTC
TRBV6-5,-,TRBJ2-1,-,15,CASTPGSPLYNEQFF,TGTGCCAGCACCCCGGGGAGCCCCCTTTACAATGAGCAGTTCTTC
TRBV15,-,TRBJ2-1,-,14,CATSRDTTYNEQFF,TGTGCCACCAGCAGAGATACGACCTACAATGAGCAGTTCTTC
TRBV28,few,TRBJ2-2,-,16,CASSGGGQELTGELFF,TGTGCCAGCAGTGGCGGGGGACAGGAGCTCACCGGGGAGCTGTTTTTT
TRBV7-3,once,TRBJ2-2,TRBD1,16,CASSLDRESNAGELFF,TGTGCCAGCAGCCTTGACAGGGAATCCAACGCCGGGGAGCTGTTTTTT
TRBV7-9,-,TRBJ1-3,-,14,CASSPFVSGNTIYF,TGTGCCAGCAGCCCTTTCGTCTCTGGAAACACCATATATTTT
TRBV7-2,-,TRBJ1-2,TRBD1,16,CASSSGTGLILAGYTF,TGTGCCAGCAGCTCCGGGACAGGGCTGATCCTTGCTGGCTACACCTTC
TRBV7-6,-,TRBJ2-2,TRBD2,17,CASSWTSGRAGTGELFF,TGTGCCAGCAGCTGGACTAGCGGGAGGGCGGGGACCGGGGAGCTGTTTTTT
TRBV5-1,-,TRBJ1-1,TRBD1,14,CASSLDRVNTEAFF,TGCGCCAGCAGCCTAGACAGGGTGAACACTGAAGCTTTCTTT
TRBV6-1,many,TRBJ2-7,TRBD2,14,CASGGLAGEDEQYF,TGTGCCAGCGGAGGACTAGCGGGAGAGGACGAGCAGTACTTC
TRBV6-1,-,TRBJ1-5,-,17,CASSEVWRPISNQPQHF,TGTGCCAGCAGTGAAGTTTGGAGACCGATTAGCAATCAGCCCCAGCATTTT
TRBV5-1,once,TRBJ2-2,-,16,CASSPSQRAHTGELFF,TGCGCCAGCAGCCCATCCCAGCGGGCCCACACCGGGGAGCTGTTTTTT
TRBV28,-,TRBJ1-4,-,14,CASSLRGLGEKLFF,TGTGCCAGCAGTTTACGGGGTTTAGGTGAAAAACTGTTTTTT
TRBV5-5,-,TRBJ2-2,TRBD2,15,CASSLTSGATGELFF,TGTGCCAGCAGCTTGACTAGCGGAGCTACCGGGGAGCTGTTTTTT
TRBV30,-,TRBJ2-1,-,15,CAWSVTAASYNEQFF,TGTGCCTGGAGTGTCACGGCGGCTTCCTACAATGAGCAGTTCTTC
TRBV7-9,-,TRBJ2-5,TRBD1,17,CASSLVSGTAKKETQYF,TGTGCCAGCAGCTTAGTCTCCGGGACAGCTAAAAAAGAGACCCAGTACTTC
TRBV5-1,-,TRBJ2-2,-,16,CASSLGSGRYTGELFF,TGCGCCAGCAGCTTGGGTTCAGGCCGCTACACCGGGGAGCTGTTTTTT
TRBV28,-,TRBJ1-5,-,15,CASSTSGTSNQPQHF,TGTGCCAGCAGCACCTCCGGGACTAGCAATCAGCCCCAGCATTTT
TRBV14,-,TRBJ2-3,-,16,CASSQVIGGHTDTQYF,TGTGCCAGCAGCCAAGTTATAGGCGGCCACACAGATACGCAGTATTTT
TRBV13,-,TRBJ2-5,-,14,CASSLVGTQETQYF,TGTGCCAGCAGCTTAGTAGGGACCCAAGAGACCCAGTACTTC